The 5 T cell receptor beta chains listed next were all sequenced from one sample in a study of CD8 T cells in Susac syndrome. RNA amounts of roughly 0.45 to 1 ug underwent reverse transcription with random hexamers. Using its own MiXCR run on the immunoSEQ multiplex PCR reads, TCRdb lists one record per CDR3 protein. The data show around 69,000 distinct CDR3 sequences, nearly 96% seen once. Material for sequencing was CD4+ T cells from PBMCs. The receptors originated from a human donor with multiple sclerosis.

This chain connects TRBV29-1 to TRBJ1-2; D perhaps matches TRBD1 (6 bases). The CDR3 extends over 16 amino acids. The V gene lost 0 bases and the J gene lost 3 bases, with 17 bases spanning the gap. CDR1 is SQVTM, CDR2 ANQGSEA, per germline. CDR3 protein: CSVEDLPGQIYYGYTF. In DNA form, the CDR3 reads TGCAGCGTTGAAGATTTGCCGGGACAAATCTACTATGGCTACACCTTC. Drawing the rest from reference TRBV29-1 and TRBJ1-2, the complete variable domain is SAVISQKPSRDICQRGTSLTIQCQVDSQVTMMFWYRQQPGQSLTLIATANQGSEATYESGFVIDKFPISRPNLTFSTLTVSNMSPEDSSIYLCSVEDLPGQIYYGYTFGSGTRLTVV.

The chain uses TRBV11-2 and TRBJ2-5; D ambiguous. The ends were cut back, 5 bases at V and 4 bases at J, with 14 bases in the middle. The CDR3 totals 14 residues. Germline V gene sequence: CDR1 SGHAT, CDR2 FQNNGV. The CDR3 loop is CASSRDPTGETQYF. The DNA of the CDR3 is TGTGCCAGCAGCCGAGACCCGACCGGAGAGACCCAGTACTTC.

The chain links TRBV20-1 to TRBJ2-7; 13 bases match TRBD2. The V and J ends lost 1 base and 3 bases, in that order; junction bases with no gene match: 3. The CDR3 covers 15 residues. Germline loops: CDR1 DFQATT, CDR2 SNEGSKA (reference sequence). For the CDR3, the DNA is TGCAGTGCTAGAGGGGGGACTAGCGGGGTCTACGAGCAGTACTTC. Its protein product is CSARGGTSGVYEQYF.

The chain is built from TRBV7-2 and TRBJ2-7; unclear D gene. Germline loops: CDR1 SGHTA, CDR2 FQGNSA. This CDR3 has 15 amino acids. V lost 1 base and J 3 bases, leaving 13 bases between the germline ends. CDR3: CASSLDGWKYYEQYF. As DNA, the CDR3 is TGTGCCAGCAGCTTAGACGGCTGGAAATACTACGAGCAGTACTTC.

In its sample, this clonotype was seen once. The CDR3 DNA is TGCAGTGCTACGGAGGGGCTGTACGAGCAGTACTTC. Its protein product is CSATEGLYEQYF. The gene calls are TRBV20-1 and TRBJ2-7; weak D call: TRBD2 (6 bases). This CDR3 is 12 amino acids long. The germline CDR1 and CDR2 sequences are DFQATT and SNEGSKA (reference sequence). Trimming took off 4 bases at V and 4 bases at J, with 11 bases between the two ends.